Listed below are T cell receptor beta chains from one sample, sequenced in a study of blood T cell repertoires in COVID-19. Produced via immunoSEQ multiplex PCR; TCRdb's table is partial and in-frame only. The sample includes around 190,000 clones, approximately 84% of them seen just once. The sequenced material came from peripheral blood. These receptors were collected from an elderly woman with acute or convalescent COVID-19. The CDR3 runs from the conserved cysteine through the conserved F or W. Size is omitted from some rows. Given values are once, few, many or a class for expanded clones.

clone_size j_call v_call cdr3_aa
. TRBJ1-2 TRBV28 CASTSGGNYGYTF
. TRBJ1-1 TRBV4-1 CASSHPGGRNTEAFF
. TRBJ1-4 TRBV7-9 CASSLLHPGRLNEKLFF
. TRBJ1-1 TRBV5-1 CASSLAGEPRRGEAFF
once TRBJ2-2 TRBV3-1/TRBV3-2 CASSHRGGGELFF
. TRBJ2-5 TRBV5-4 CASSPGRGAHQETQYF
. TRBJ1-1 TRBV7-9 CASSAPPMNTEAFF
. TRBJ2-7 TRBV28 CASSFARRTGSYEQYF
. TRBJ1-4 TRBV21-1 CASSHLGRNRGKTNEKLFF
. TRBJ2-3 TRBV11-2 CASSFRSSGYTDTQYF
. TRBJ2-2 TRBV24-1 CATSDPGQGDTGELFF
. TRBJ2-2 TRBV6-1 CASREWAGVISGELFF
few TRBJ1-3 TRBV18 CASSPQTGLQNTIYF
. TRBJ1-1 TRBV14 CASSRPLRGQKTEAFF
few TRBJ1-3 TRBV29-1 CSVQRESGNTIYF
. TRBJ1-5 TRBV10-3 CAISEQNSRSNQPQHF
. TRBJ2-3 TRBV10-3 CAIRGGGRTDTQYF
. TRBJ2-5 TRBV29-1 CSVARQETQYF
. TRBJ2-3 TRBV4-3 CASSQETLTDTQYF
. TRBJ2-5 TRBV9 CASSVEGTKGETQYF
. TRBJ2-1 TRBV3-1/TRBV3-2 CASSQGASSYNEQFF
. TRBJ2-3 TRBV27 CASGGPGTVSTDTQYF
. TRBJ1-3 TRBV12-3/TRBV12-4 CASSSQAGNTIYF
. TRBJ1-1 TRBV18 CASSPRGEMNTEAFF
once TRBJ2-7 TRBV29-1 CSVGVTPSAYEQYF
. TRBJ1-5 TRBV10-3 CAIGDGNQPQHF
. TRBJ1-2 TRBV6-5 CASRKTNQRGGYTF
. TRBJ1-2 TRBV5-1 CASSSGQPTNYGYTF
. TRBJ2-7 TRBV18 CASSPGPPGEQYF
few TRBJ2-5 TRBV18 CASSPQLAGGETQYF
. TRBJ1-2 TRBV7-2 CASSLSQGIYCTF
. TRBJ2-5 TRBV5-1 CASSLDWQETQYF
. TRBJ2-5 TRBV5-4 CASSSGGPWETQYF
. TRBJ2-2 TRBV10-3 CATRGWTGDTGELFF
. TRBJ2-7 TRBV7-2 CASSLAPSTSGRGYEQYF
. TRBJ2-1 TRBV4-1 CASSQGWLAGVRNEQFF
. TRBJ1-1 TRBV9 CASSTHQDTEAFF
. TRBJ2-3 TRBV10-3 CAISGSSGRDSDTQYF
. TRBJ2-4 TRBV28 CASYDRVKNIQYF
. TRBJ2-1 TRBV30 CAWSFGSKQFF